This entry lists 30 T cell receptor beta chains sequenced from one sample in a study of shared clonotypes between healthy human individuals. Produced via immunoSEQ multiplex PCR; TCRdb's table is partial and in-frame only. The table lists about 600,000 clones, around 76% of them singletons. The sequencing sample was made of PBMCs. These receptors were taken from a woman aged 40 to 50 in good health. Some clones in this sample may be carry-over from other donors' samples.

CDR3 protein: CASSLATQETQYF. CDR3 in DNA: TGCGCCAGCAGCCTCGCTACCCAAGAGACCCAGTACTTC. V usage is TRBV5-1 and J usage is TRBJ2-5; D is undetermined. Germline CDR1 and CDR2: SGHRS and YFSETQ. V lost 4 bases to trimming and J lost 1 base, with 8 bases between them. The CDR3 has 13 residues.

The chain's CDR3 is CASSLTTSGLPYEQYF. The CDR3, as DNA: TGCGCCAGCAGCTTAACTACTAGCGGACTTCCCTACGAGCAGTACTTC. This chain joins TRBV5-1 and TRBJ2-7, with TRBD2 identical over 8 bases. From germline, CDR1 is SGHRS and CDR2 YFSETQ. CDR3 size: 16 residues. With 2 bases clipped from V and 2 bases from J, the junction kept 9 bases outside the gene matches.

Comment on this clone: At one end, the junction sequence differs from germline, possibly due to a read error. The chain employs TRBV11-3 and TRBJ2-1; possibly TRBD2 for D (5 bases). The germline gives CDR1 SGHNT, CDR2 YENEEA. The CDR3 runs 14 residues. The CDR3 DNA follows: TGTGCCAGCAGCATAGAGGGCCAATACAATGAGCAGTTCTTC. Translating gives CASSIEGQYNEQFF.

This clone was counted at least ten times. The chain joins TRBV2 to TRBJ2-7; 10 bases agree with TRBD1. Trimming removed 4 bases from V and 7 bases from J; junction bases left unmatched: 7. The CDR3 totals 14 residues. Germline CDR1 SNHLY, CDR2 FYNNEI. CDR3 sequence: CASSVRDRGSEQYF. The CDR3 DNA follows: TGTGCCAGCAGTGTCCGGGACAGGGGTAGTGAGCAGTACTTC. Full variable domain (remainder filled in from reference TRBV2 and TRBJ2-7): EPEVTQTPSHQVTQMGQEVILRCVPISNHLYFYWYRQILGQKVEFLVSFYNNEISEKSEIFDDQFSVERPDGSNFTLKIRSTKLEDSAMYFCASSVRDRGSEQYFGPGTRLTVT.

V gene TRBV5-3 combines with J gene TRBJ2-1; TRBD2 agrees at 11 bases. TRBV5-3 is classed as an ORF, of uncertain function. V was pared by 3 bases and J by 0 bases, with 5 bases of the junction left unmatched. This CDR3 comprises 17 residues. The CDR3 loop reads CARSSPGTSGSYNEQFF. DNA for the CDR3: TGTGCCAGAAGCTCACCCGGGACTAGCGGCTCCTACAATGAGCAGTTCTTC.

J is TRBJ2-5 and V is TRBV9, with a possible D match to TRBD1 (5 bases). Germline values: CDR1 SGDLS, CDR2 YYNGEE. The V end was cut by 0 bases, the J end by 5 bases, with 11 bases between. There are 14 residues in the CDR3. The DNA of the CDR3 is TGTGCCAGCAGCGTAGTTTGGCAGGGTGAGACCCAGTACTTC. Amino acids: CASSVVWQGETQYF. Variable domain in full (rest from reference TRBV9 and TRBJ2-5): DSGVTQTPKHLITATGQRVTLRCSPRSGDLSVYWYQQSLDQGLQFLIQYYNGEERAKGNILERFSAQQFPDLHSELNLSSLELGDSALYFCASSVVWQGETQYFGPGTRLLVL.

The chain joins TRBV13 to TRBJ1-5; the D gene is possibly TRBD1 (5 bases). V shed 2 bases and J shed 0 bases, with 8 bases lying between them. This CDR3 has 15 amino acids. The germline gives CDR1 PRHDT, CDR2 FYEKMQ (reference sequence). CDR3 nucleotide sequence: TGTGCCAGCAGCTTATTCAGGGATAGCAATCAGCCCCAGCATTTT. It codes for CASSLFRDSNQPQHF.

This chain uses TRBV5-6 with TRBJ2-5; D not certain. The end of the DNA is better explained by TRBJ2-7, so the J call may be wrong. In germline, CDR1 is SGHDT, CDR2 YYEEEE. This CDR3 spans 14 amino acids. CDR3 DNA: TGTGCCAGCAGCTTGTCATCCTTGACCTACGAGCAGTACTTC. It encodes CASSLSSLTYEQYF.

The gene calls are TRBV27 and TRBJ2-7; D is ambiguous. In germline, CDR1 is MNHEY, CDR2 SMNVEV (reference sequence). The CDR3 consists of 11 residues. The germline V and J ends were trimmed by 4 bases and 4 bases, with 5 bases remaining between them. DNA of the CDR3: TGTGCCAGCAGTTCCCGGTACGAGCAGTACTTC. Translating gives CASSSRYEQYF.

This chain joins TRBV29-1 and TRBJ2-4; the match to TRBD2 covers 14 bases. J was trimmed by 2 bases and V by 7 bases; bases with no gene match: 13. CDR3 length: 18 residues. Per germline, CDR1 SQVTM and CDR2 ANQGSEA. The CDR3 loop reads CSAQGTSGRRGPKNIQYF. The CDR3 DNA reads as TGCAGCGCCCAAGGGACTAGCGGGAGACGGGGGCCCAAAAACATTCAGTACTTC.

The chain links TRBV30 to TRBJ2-7, with D possibly matching TRBD2 (6 bases). The CDR3 is made up of 13 amino acids. With 4 bases removed from V and 4 bases from J, the gap between germline ends came to 14 bases. Per germline, CDR1 GTSNPN and CDR2 SVGIG (reference sequence). CDR3 nucleotide sequence: TGTGCCTGGACGCGGGATAATGGTTACGAGCAGTACTTC. The encoded protein is CAWTRDNGYEQYF. Using reference TRBV30 and TRBJ2-7 for the parts outside the CDR3, the full variable domain is SQTIHQWPATLVQPVGSPLSLECTVEGTSNPNLYWYRQAAGRGLQLLFYSVGIGQISSEVPQNLSASRPQDRQFILSSKKLLLSDSGFYLCAWTRDNGYEQYFGPGTRLTVT.

Comment on this clone: Other DNA sequences within the sample encode an identical CDR3. This chain links TRBV4-1 with TRBJ1-2, with 7 bases matching TRBD1. J was trimmed by 2 bases and V by 4 bases; bases with no gene match: 13. From germline, CDR1 is MGHRA and CDR2 YSYEKL. The CDR3 is made up of 17 amino acids. CDR3 in amino acids: CASSPLGGQLTNYGYTF. In DNA form, the CDR3 reads TGCGCCAGCAGCCCGTTGGGGGGACAGTTGACCAACTATGGCTACACCTTC.

This clone appeared a single time. The V and J genes are TRBV6-5 and TRBJ1-1; 7 positions match TRBD1. Germline V gives CDR1 MNHEY, CDR2 SVGAGI. The CDR3 is 15 residues long. V shed 7 bases, J shed 1 base, and the junction held 9 bases outside the gene matches. CDR3 DNA: TGTGCCAGCACCACAAATCGACAGGGGAACACTGAAGCTTTCTTT. This translates into CASTTNRQGNTEAFF.

J is TRBJ2-7 and V is TRBV5-4, with D hard to call. In germline, CDR1 is SGHNT, CDR2 YYREEE (reference sequence). This CDR3 comprises 13 residues. V shed 4 bases and J shed 6 bases, with 14 bases lying between them. The CDR3 spells CASSPQERSEQYF. Written as DNA, the CDR3 is TGTGCCAGCAGCCCCCAAGAGCGAAGCGAGCAGTACTTC.

A remark on this clone: This likely stems from a read error, as it lies one base from a far larger clone. Other DNA sequences of this sample code for an identical CDR3. The V gene is TRBV2, the J gene TRBJ1-5; D not resolved. Germline V gene sequence: CDR1 SNHLY, CDR2 FYNNEI. The CDR3 loop spans 13 amino acids. V was cut by 3 bases and J by 1 base, with 4 bases left in between. CDR3 residues: CASSDISNQPQHF. The CDR3 DNA reads TGTGCCAGCAGTGACATCAGCAATCAGCCCCAGCATTTT.

The gene calls are TRBV7-2 and TRBJ1-1, with D hard to call. The CDR3 spans 17 residues. Germline loops: CDR1 SGHTA, CDR2 FQGNSA. The V end lost 2 bases, the J end lost 3 bases, and 19 bases lay between the germline ends. The CDR3 region is CASSLSPGRPGDTEAFF. Written as DNA, the CDR3 is TGTGCCAGCAGCTTAAGCCCCGGGCGTCCGGGTGACACTGAAGCTTTCTTT.

This rearrangement joins TRBV19 to TRBJ2-7; 10 bases match TRBD1. The CDR3 is made up of 14 amino acids. Germline lookup yields CDR1 LNHDA and CDR2 SQIVND (reference sequence). V lost 5 bases and J lost 2; bases outside the gene matches: 3. The CDR3 coding sequence is TGTGCCAGTAGTTCCGGACAGGGGGCCTACGAGCAGTACTTC. Its translation is CASSSGQGAYEQYF.

Turning to this clone: This may arise from a read error, as a much more abundant clone is one base away. Since the CDR3 does not end with the conserved phenylalanine or tryptophan, this likely comes from a read error. The chain employs TRBV4-1 and TRBJ1-1; tentatively, D is TRBD1 (5 bases). Per germline, CDR1 MGHRA and CDR2 YSYEKL. This CDR3 spans 15 amino acids. The V end lost 7 bases, the J end lost 4 bases, and 19 bases lay between the germline ends. CDR3 sequence: CASTAPGPQRTEAFS. CDR3 sequence (DNA): TGCGCCAGCACCGCGCCGGGACCCCAGCGCACTGAAGCTTTCTCT.

This chain connects TRBV25-1 to TRBJ1-1; D is uncertain. This CDR3 contains 11 residues. Trimming removed 2 bases at V and 11 bases at J, with 9 bases between. Germline V gives CDR1 MGHDK, CDR2 SYGVNS. CDR3 DNA: TGTGCCAGCAGTGAAGGGAGGAGGGCTTTCTTT. Protein: CASSEGRRAFF.

CDR3 region: CASVSGTASSYEQYF. DNA for the CDR3: TGTGCCAGCGTCTCCGGGACGGCAAGCTCCTACGAGCAGTACTTC. The V and J genes are TRBV28 and TRBJ2-7, with D tentatively TRBD1 or TRBD2 (5 bases each). This CDR3 comprises 15 residues. V was pared by 8 bases and J by 0 bases, with 17 bases between. Germline V gives CDR1 MDHEN, CDR2 SYDVKM.

V gene TRBV28 combines with J gene TRBJ2-7; D is unclear. The V gene lost 2 bases and the J gene lost 6 bases, with 26 bases spanning the gap. The CDR3 contains 18 residues. Germline V CDR1 and CDR2: MDHEN, SYDVKM. The CDR3 region is CASSLSWSVGEQAFEQYF. The CDR3 DNA reads as TGTGCCAGCAGTTTAAGTTGGTCGGTTGGGGAACAAGCCTTCGAGCAGTACTTC.

The chain carries TRBV30 and TRBJ2-2; TRBD1 is a possible D gene (5 bases). CDR3 length equals 13 residues. Per germline, CDR1 GTSNPN and CDR2 SVGIG (reference sequence). The ends were cut back, 5 bases at V and 2 bases at J, with 9 bases in the middle. The CDR3 DNA follows: TGTGCCTGGGGTACAGGAAACACCGGGGAGCTGTTTTTT. This translates into CAWGTGNTGELFF.

The chain joins TRBV6-5 to TRBJ2-1, with 7 bases identical to TRBD2. The junction had 6 bases not matched to a gene; V was cut back by 4 bases and J by 0 bases. The V gene's germline CDR1 is MNHEY and CDR2 SVGAGI. The CDR3 runs to 16 residues. The CDR3 reads CASSSPGRASYNEQFF. CDR3 coding DNA: TGTGCCAGCAGTTCCCCGGGGAGGGCCTCCTACAATGAGCAGTTCTTC.

The gene calls are TRBV7-9 and TRBJ2-7; D might be TRBD1 (6 bases). Germline CDR1 and CDR2: SEHNR and FQNEAQ (reference sequence). The CDR3 loop spans 15 amino acids. The V end lost 5 bases, the J end lost 4 bases, and 18 bases lay between the germline ends. CDR3 nucleotides: TGTGCCAGCAGCCCTAGCTCAGGGGCGCTTTACGAGCAGTACTTC. It codes for CASSPSSGALYEQYF.

The chain uses TRBV6-6 and TRBJ2-5; maybe TRBD2 (6 bases). The J call could be wrong; TRBJ2-7 is a better fit for the DNA end. The CDR3 totals 14 residues. Per the germline V gene, CDR1 is MNHNY and CDR2 is SVGAGI (reference sequence). The CDR3 region is CASSPSSATYEQYF. Here the CDR3 DNA reads TGTGCCAGCAGTCCCTCTAGCGCTACCTACGAGCAGTACTTC.

This chain links TRBV28 with TRBJ2-2; TRBD2 aligns across 7 bases. The CDR3 extends over 16 amino acids. The J segment lost 1 base and the V segment lost 3 bases, leaving 5 bases of the junction unmatched. Germline V gives CDR1 MDHEN, CDR2 SYDVKM. CDR3 bases: TGTGCCAGCAGTTTGGGAGGGGCTGGGAACACCGGGGAGCTGTTTTTT. Its translation is CASSLGGAGNTGELFF.

The chain is built from TRBV19 and TRBJ1-4; 7 nucleotides line up with TRBD1. The V gene's germline CDR1 is LNHDA and CDR2 SQIVND (reference sequence). The CDR3 length is 15 residues. The trim removed 8 bases at V and 4 bases at J, leaving 10 bases unmatched. The CDR3 DNA reads TGTGCCAGTGGGGCCGGGACAGCGATTAATGAAAAACTGTTTTTT. Protein sequence: CASGAGTAINEKLFF. The whole variable domain, filled in from reference TRBV19 and TRBJ1-4, reads DGGITQSPKYLFRKEGQNVTLSCEQNLNHDAMYWYRQDPGQGLRLIYYSQIVNDFQKGDIAEGYSVSREKKESFPLTVTSAQKNPTAFYLCASGAGTAINEKLFFGSGTQLSVL.

The chain recombines TRBV6-1 with TRBJ2-2; 14 nucleotides align to TRBD2. Germline lookup yields CDR1 MNHNS and CDR2 SASEGT. V lost 4 bases and J lost 4; bases outside the gene matches: 8. The CDR3 runs to 18 residues. This CDR3 reads CASSGGLAGVRGTGELFF. The CDR3, as DNA: TGTGCCAGCAGTGGGGGACTAGCGGGAGTTCGGGGCACCGGGGAGCTGTTTTTT.

The chain has TRBV5-1 and TRBJ2-3; 10 nucleotides line up with TRBD2. Germline-derived CDR1 and CDR2 are SGHRS and YFSETQ. The CDR3 contains 15 residues. V shed 4 bases, J shed 4 bases, and the junction held 6 bases outside the gene matches. CDR3 in DNA: TGCGCCAGCAGCGACAGCGGGAGGGCCGCAGATACGCAGTATTTT. Translated, it gives CASSDSGRAADTQYF. The whole variable domain, remainder taken from reference TRBV5-1 and TRBJ2-3, is KAGVTQTPRYLIKTRGQQVTLSCSPISGHRSVSWYQQTPGQGLQFLFEYFSETQRNKGNFPGRFSGRQFSNSRSEMNVSTLELGDSALYLCASSDSGRAADTQYFGPGTRLTVL.

This sequence joins TRBV21-1 and TRBJ2-7; the listed D gene, TRBD2, was not tested against the DNA. TRBV21-1 counts as a pseudogene. The CDR3 covers 19 residues. The DNA of the CDR3 is TGTGCCAGCAGCACTCACCCGGGGACTAGCGGGAGGGCCACGTACGAGCAGTACTTC. Translated: CASSTHPGTSGRATYEQYF.